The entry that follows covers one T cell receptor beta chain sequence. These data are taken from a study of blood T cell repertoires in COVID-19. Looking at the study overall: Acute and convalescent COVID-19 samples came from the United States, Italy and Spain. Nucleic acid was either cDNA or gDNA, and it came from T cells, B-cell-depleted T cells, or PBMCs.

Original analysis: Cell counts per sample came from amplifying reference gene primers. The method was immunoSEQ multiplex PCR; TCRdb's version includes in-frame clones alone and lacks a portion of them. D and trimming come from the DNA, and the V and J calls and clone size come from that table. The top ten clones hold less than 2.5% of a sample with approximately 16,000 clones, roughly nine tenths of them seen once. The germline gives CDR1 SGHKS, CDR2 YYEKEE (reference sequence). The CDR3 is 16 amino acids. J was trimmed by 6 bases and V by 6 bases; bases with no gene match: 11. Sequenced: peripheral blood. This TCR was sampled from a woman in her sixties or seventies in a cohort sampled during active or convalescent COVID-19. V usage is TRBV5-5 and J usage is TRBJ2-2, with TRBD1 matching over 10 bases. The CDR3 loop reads CASIPGGQGTPGELFF. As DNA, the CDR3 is TGTGCCAGCATACCCGGGGGACAGGGGACCCCCGGGGAGCTGTTTTTT.